This T cell receptor beta chain was profiled in a study of tumour-infiltrating T cells in Burkitt lymphoma. Overall study context: Productive clonality predicted overall and progression-free survival.

Clones were read by immunoSEQ multiplex PCR, and TCRdb kept only the in-frame ones, dropping some. This sample has some 9,200 clones; around two thirds occur once, and the top ten carry around 5.6%. This clone was picked up a small number of times. From germline, CDR1 is SGHTA and CDR2 FQGNSA. Trimming removed 3 bases from V and 1 base from J; junction bases left unmatched: 1. The CDR3 loop spans 16 amino acids. The material sequenced was tumor tissue. This TCR was recovered from a human donor with diffuse large B-cell lymphoma. The chain couples TRBV7-2 to TRBJ2-2; 11 nucleotides agree with TRBD2. CDR3 in amino acids: CASSFLAGGNTGELFF. The CDR3 region has the DNA TGTGCCAGCAGCTTTCTAGCGGGGGGGAACACCGGGGAGCTGTTTTTT.